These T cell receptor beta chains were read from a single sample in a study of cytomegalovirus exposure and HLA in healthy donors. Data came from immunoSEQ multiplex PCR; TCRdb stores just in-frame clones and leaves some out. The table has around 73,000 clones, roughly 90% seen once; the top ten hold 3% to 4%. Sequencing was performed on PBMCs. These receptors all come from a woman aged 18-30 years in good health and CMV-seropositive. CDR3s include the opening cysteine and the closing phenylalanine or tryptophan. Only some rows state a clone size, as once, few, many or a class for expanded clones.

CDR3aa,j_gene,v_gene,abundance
CASSVSYNSPLHF,TRBJ1-6,TRBV2,.
CAWSWAFYEQYF,TRBJ2-7,TRBV30,.
CASSYLAGTYEQYF,TRBJ2-7,TRBV6-6,.
CASSPGDTHTDTQYF,TRBJ2-3,TRBV5-5,few
CASSYGGLNTEAFF,TRBJ1-1,TRBV6-5,.
CASSWTGRTDTQYF,TRBJ2-3,TRBV27,.
CASSQDREDTQYF,TRBJ2-3,TRBV4-3,.
CASNPILTQNTGELFF,TRBJ2-2,TRBV19,.
CASSDRDRVPDTQYF,TRBJ2-3,TRBV2,.
CASSPDRGRSEKLFF,TRBJ1-4,TRBV7-2,.
CASSVTGATLGYGYTF,TRBJ1-2,TRBV27,.
CASGQGRGGANVLTF,TRBJ2-6,TRBV2,few
CASSVSYGANVLTF,TRBJ2-6,TRBV2,.
CAISGGTGRSEQYF,TRBJ2-7,TRBV10-3,.
CASGQTLGGYTF,TRBJ1-2,TRBV6-5,.
CASSFREGYGYTF,TRBJ1-2,TRBV6-5,.
CASSVGGSNTGELFF,TRBJ2-2,TRBV9,.
CASSLGGGSPLHF,TRBJ1-6,TRBV5-1,few
CASSQAHTSGSDQYF,TRBJ2-5,TRBV4-1,.
CASSLGGTVSYEQYF,TRBJ2-7,TRBV28,.
CAWSTGRPGFNEQFF,TRBJ2-1,TRBV30,.
CATSRERGGTDTQYF,TRBJ2-3,TRBV15,few
CSVVAADTDTQYF,TRBJ2-3,TRBV29-1,.
CSVNRADTEAFF,TRBJ1-1,TRBV29-1,.
CASSFSQEPNTEAFF,TRBJ1-1,TRBV7-9,.
CASRLAGDTDTQYF,TRBJ2-3,TRBV2,.
CASSLDRTGLREQYF,TRBJ2-7,TRBV14,.
CASSRQGARDTGELFF,TRBJ2-2,TRBV28,.
CASSYGDRAAQPQHF,TRBJ1-5,TRBV6-6,.
CASSPQLAGDYNEQFF,TRBJ2-1,TRBV5-1,.
CASTWTSGGEQYF,TRBJ2-7,TRBV11-2,.
CATSSQGIGQPQHF,TRBJ1-5,TRBV15,.
CASRAHGGGQDYEQYF,TRBJ2-7,TRBV10-2,.
CSVRGQGSSGNTIYF,TRBJ1-3,TRBV29-1,.
CASSYGGADTGELFF,TRBJ2-2,TRBV6-5,.
CASSARGVWDEQYF,TRBJ2-7,TRBV11-2,.
CASSDQAINQPQHF,TRBJ1-5,TRBV6-5,.
CASSTGFQETQYF,TRBJ2-5,TRBV9,once
CASSYSASGGYEQYF,TRBJ2-7,TRBV6-5,.
CAWSVSGREKLFF,TRBJ1-4,TRBV30,.
CASTGIQETQYF,TRBJ2-5,TRBV2,.
CASSPLEGVNTEAFF,TRBJ1-1,TRBV18,.
CASSAGASYTDTQYF,TRBJ2-3,TRBV5-1,.
CASSYPGLAGVMNTGELFF,TRBJ2-2,TRBV28,.
CAVPGQGADYGYTF,TRBJ1-2,TRBV2,.
CAVARTAFGLAGVGEQYF,TRBJ2-7,TRBV28,.